This T cell receptor beta chain comes out of a study of CD8 T cells in Susac syndrome. General study findings and limits: The CD4+ T cell repertoires that were profiled in Susac syndrome showed no clonal expansion.

The V and J ends lost 0 bases and 0 bases respectively, with 12 bases between them. The CDR3 spans 17 residues. The V gene's germline CDR1 is LGHNA and CDR2 YSLEER. Of note for this clonotype: Antigen specificity is unknown.

RNA amounts of about 0.5 to 1 ug underwent reverse transcription with random hexamers. TCR beta CDR3 was amplified by immunoSEQ covering 54 Vbeta and 13 Jbeta. TCRdb reanalysed the immunoSEQ multiplex PCR reads using MiXCR and keeps one entry per CDR3 protein. Of around 170,000 distinct CDR3 sequences in the sample, 90% to 95% were seen once. This chain joins TRBV4-3 and TRBJ1-3, with D uncertain. The sample taken for sequencing was CD4+ T cells from PBMCs. The sequence came from a human donor with Susac syndrome. The CDR3 spells CASSQEAQRFSGNTIYF. The CDR3 DNA sequence: TGCGCCAGCAGCCAAGAAGCGCAAAGGTTCTCTGGAAACACCATATATTTT.